The sequence of this T cell receptor beta chain was determined in a study of blood T cells in healthy people across ages. Study results and limitations: Relative to aged donors, long-lived donors carried more naive CD4+ cells and displayed higher diversity.

Germline V gene sequence: CDR1 LNHNV, CDR2 YYDKDF (reference sequence). The CDR3 contains 16 residues. Total RNA amounts of at least 5.5 micrograms were extracted per sample. Alongside a J-beta primer mix, a sample-barcoded 5' primer served in a second PCR lasting 7 to 11 cycles. MiXCR, run by TCRdb on the 5' RACE reads, gives a single entry per CDR3 protein. The sample has roughly 730,000 distinct CDR3 sequences; approximately 60% are singletons. The table lists this clonotype with a few counts. Antigen specificity is unknown. Sequence at one end of the junction differs from germline and may be a read error.

The chain joins TRBV15 to TRBJ2-6, with a possible D match to TRBD1 (6 bases). The receptor's source is a man aged 35-49 years in good health. Sample: blood. The CDR3 nucleotides are TGCGCCACCAGCAGAGTACAGGGAACTGGGGCCAACGTCCTGACTTTC. Its protein product is CATSRVQGTGANVLTF.